The present TCR beta chain was sequenced within a study of CD8 T cells in Susac syndrome. The CDR3 is 14 residues long. Between the trimmed V and J ends, which lost 9 bases and 6 bases, there was a span of 18 bases. An input of about 0.5 to 1 ug of RNA was subjected to reverse transcription using random hexamers. In TCRdb, the immunoSEQ multiplex PCR reads were re-called with MiXCR into one record per CDR3 protein. The sample shows over 150,000 distinct CDR3 sequences, approximately 93% of them seen only once. Material: CD4+ T cells from PBMCs. This chain links TRBV23-1 with TRBJ2-1; TRBD1 is a possible D gene (6 bases). TRBV23-1 is marked as an open reading frame, function uncertain. The receptor comes from a human donor with multiple sclerosis. The chain's CDR3 is CASRQGRLFNEQFF. The DNA of the CDR3 is TGCGCCAGTCGTCAGGGGCGGCTTTTCAATGAGCAGTTCTTC.